One sample yielded the 29 T cell receptor beta chains listed below, sequenced in a study of blood T cell repertoires in COVID-19. Here immunoSEQ multiplex PCR was the method, and the copy in TCRdb shows in-frame clones only, minus some. The sample lists some 170,000 clones, around 84% occurring once. Sequenced input: PBMCs or T cells enriched from blood (not recorded which). These receptors originate from a man between 50 and 59 years old who had recovered from COVID-19.

V is TRBV2 and J is TRBJ2-3; 8 bases line up with TRBD2. Trimming at V came to 7 bases and at J to 2 bases, leaving 5 bases not matched to a gene. The germline CDR1 and CDR2 sequences are SNHLY and FYNNEI. The CDR3 sequence is 14 residues long. This CDR3 is CASIRGGPTDTQYF. CDR3 coding DNA: TGTGCCAGCATACGGGGGGGCCCCACAGATACGCAGTATTTT. The full variable domain, rest sourced from reference TRBV2 and TRBJ2-3, is EPEVTQTPSHQVTQMGQEVILRCVPISNHLYFYWYRQILGQKVEFLVSFYNNEISEKSEIFDDQFSVERPDGSNFTLKIRSTKLEDSAMYFCASIRGGPTDTQYFGPGTRLTVL.

This chain uses TRBV5-1 with TRBJ2-7; 12 bases line up with TRBD2. Trimming took 8 bases from V and 0 from J; bases not matched to a gene: 6. Germline lookup yields CDR1 SGHRS and CDR2 YFSETQ. The CDR3 sequence is 15 residues long. CDR3 nucleotide sequence: TGCGCCAGTAGGAGACTAGCGGGGGACTCCTACGAGCAGTACTTC. Its protein is CASRRLAGDSYEQYF.

The chain combines TRBV11-2 with TRBJ2-7; unclear D gene. Germline-derived CDR1 and CDR2 are SGHAT and FQNNGV. Trimming left V 0 bases short and J 3 bases short, with 12 bases between. This CDR3 has 15 residues. The CDR3 DNA is TGTGCCAGCAGCTTAGATAGTACCCGCCTCTACGAGCAGTACTTC. Residues: CASSLDSTRLYEQYF.

The chain's CDR3 is CASSFTGLAGGGEQFF. Written as DNA, the CDR3 is TGCGCCAGCAGCTTTACAGGCCTAGCGGGGGGAGGTGAGCAGTTCTTC. J is TRBJ2-1 and V is TRBV5-1; 11 nucleotides line up with TRBD2. This CDR3 comprises 16 residues. With V trimmed by 2 bases and J by 9 bases, 10 bases remained unmatched. Germline CDR1 SGHRS, CDR2 YFSETQ.

The chain recombines TRBV6-4 with TRBJ1-2; possibly TRBD1 for D (6 bases). There are 15 residues in the CDR3. V shed 4 bases and J shed 6 bases, with 18 bases lying between them. Per germline, CDR1 MRHNA and CDR2 SNTAGT. DNA of the CDR3: TGTGCCAGCAGTGGAGGACAGCGCGGCATCAATGGCTACACCTTC. Its translation: CASSGGQRGINGYTF.

The rearrangement links TRBV3-1 (or the pseudogene TRBV3-2) to TRBJ1-2; D not resolved. Germline loops: CDR1 LGHDT, CDR2 YNNKEL (reference sequence). The CDR3 contains 14 residues. Trimming cost V 4 bases and J 0 bases, with 9 bases left between them. For the CDR3, the DNA is TGTGCCAGCAGCCGAACAGTGCCTAACTATGGCTACACCTTC. Amino acid sequence: CASSRTVPNYGYTF.

The CDR3 sequence is CAWSVSRGNTF. The CDR3, as DNA: TGTGCCTGGAGTGTGTCAAGGGGAAACACCTTC. This chain connects TRBV30 to TRBJ1-2; D possibly corresponds to TRBD1 (5 bases). With 0 bases removed from V and 12 bases from J, the gap between germline ends came to 11 bases. CDR3 size: 11 residues. Germline CDR1 GTSNPN, CDR2 SVGIG (reference sequence).

The J gene is TRBJ1-5, the V gene TRBV2; TRBD1 is a possible D gene (5 bases). Germline CDR1 is SNHLY and CDR2 is FYNNEI. The CDR3 covers 14 residues. Trimming stripped 6 bases from V and 2 bases from J, with 11 bases between. CDR3 sequence reads: CASSGGGGNQPQHF. For the CDR3, the DNA is TGTGCCAGCAGCGGGGGGGGAGGCAATCAGCCCCAGCATTTT. Together with reference TRBV2 and TRBJ1-5, the CDR3 gives the full variable domain: EPEVTQTPSHQVTQMGQEVILRCVPISNHLYFYWYRQILGQKVEFLVSFYNNEISEKSEIFDDQFSVERPDGSNFTLKIRSTKLEDSAMYFCASSGGGGNQPQHFGDGTRLSIL.

The chain uses TRBV5-4 and TRBJ1-2, with no clear D. The CDR3 contains 12 residues. Germline CDR1 SGHNT, CDR2 YYREEE (reference sequence). V was trimmed by 4 bases and J by 7 bases, leaving 11 bases between them. Here the CDR3 reads CASSPDKVGYTF. The DNA for the CDR3 is TGTGCCAGCAGCCCTGACAAGGTTGGCTACACCTTC.

This chain connects TRBV7-2 to TRBJ1-6; D is perhaps TRBD1 (6 bases). Between the trimmed V and J ends, which lost 0 bases and 9 bases, there was a span of 15 bases. This CDR3 contains 16 residues. The germline V gene encodes CDR1 SGHTA and CDR2 FQGNSA. CDR3 protein: CASSLAVQGQGSPLHF. DNA of the CDR3: TGTGCCAGCAGCTTAGCGGTACAGGGTCAAGGTTCACCCCTCCACTTT. The full variable domain, with the rest looked up from reference TRBV7-2 and TRBJ1-6, is GAGVSQSPSNKVTEKGKDVELRCDPISGHTALYWYRQSLGQGLEFLIYFQGNSAPDKSGLPSDRFSAERTGGSVSTLTIQRTQQEDSAVYLCASSLAVQGQGSPLHFGNGTRLTVT.

V is TRBV19 and J is TRBJ1-1; D possibly corresponds to TRBD1 (6 bases). Per germline, CDR1 LNHDA and CDR2 SQIVND (reference sequence). Trimming stripped 5 bases from V and 4 bases from J, with 17 bases between. The CDR3 spans 15 residues. CDR3 DNA: TGTGCCAGTAGTCCCGAGACAGGCGCGGGCACTGAAGCTTTCTTT. Its translation is CASSPETGAGTEAFF.

The V gene is TRBV4-2, the J gene TRBJ2-1; maybe TRBD1 (5 bases). The CDR3 loop spans 17 amino acids. The V end was cut by 1 base, the J end by 0 bases, with 13 bases between. CDR1 and CDR2 from the germline V gene are LGHNA and YNFKEQ. CDR3 bases: TGTGCCAGCAGCCAAGTACCTAGGGGAAGCTCCTACAATGAGCAGTTCTTC. Residues: CASSQVPRGSSYNEQFF.

The CDR3 is CASSFEGGNTIYF. CDR3 coding DNA: TGTGCCAGCAGTTTCGAGGGAGGAAACACCATATATTTT. The J gene is TRBJ1-3, the V gene TRBV28; unclear D gene. V was trimmed by 3 bases and J by 4 bases, leaving 7 bases between them. The CDR3 contains 13 residues. Germline assignment: CDR1 MDHEN and CDR2 SYDVKM.

The gene calls are TRBV5-6 and TRBJ1-2; 7 bases match TRBD1. This CDR3 has 15 amino acids. Losses at the gene ends were 4 bases for V and 0 bases for J; bases not matched to a gene: 6. The germline gives CDR1 SGHDT, CDR2 YYEEEE. The CDR3 bases are TGTGCCAGCAGCCCACTTACAGGGGCTAACTATGGCTACACCTTC. Its protein is CASSPLTGANYGYTF.

This chain joins TRBV27 and TRBJ2-1, with 10 bases identical to TRBD2. The germline gives CDR1 MNHEY, CDR2 SMNVEV (reference sequence). V trimming: 3 bases; J trimming: 4 bases; junction bases outside the gene matches: 12. This CDR3 region has 18 residues. This CDR3 reads CASSFVLTGTSVYNEQFF. The CDR3 DNA sequence: TGTGCCAGCAGTTTCGTCCTAACCGGGACTAGCGTATACAATGAGCAGTTCTTC.

The gene calls are TRBV5-1 and TRBJ2-7; 7 bases line up with TRBD1. The CDR3 extends over 14 amino acids. The ends lost 5 bases at V and 0 bases at J; junction bases unmatched: 5. Germline V CDR1 and CDR2: SGHRS, YFSETQ. The CDR3 sequence: CASRGQLPSYEQYF. For the CDR3, the DNA is TGCGCCAGCAGGGGACAGCTGCCCTCCTACGAGCAGTACTTC.

The chain employs TRBV19 and TRBJ2-7, with 12 nucleotides matching TRBD2. V lost 2 bases and J lost 2; bases outside the gene matches: 1. Germline V CDR1 and CDR2: LNHDA, SQIVND (reference sequence). CDR3 length equals 15 residues. The chain's CDR3 is CASSILAGGTYEQYF. The CDR3 nucleotides read TGTGCCAGTAGTATACTAGCGGGGGGGACCTACGAGCAGTACTTC.

The chain uses TRBV30 and TRBJ1-1; TRBD1 agrees at 7 bases. Germline CDR1 reads GTSNPN; CDR2 reads SVGIG (reference sequence). The CDR3 length is 12 residues. Trimming at V came to 4 bases and at J to 6 bases, leaving 5 bases not matched to a gene. DNA of the CDR3: TGTGCCTGGACGGACAGGATATCTGAAGCTTTCTTT. Its protein is CAWTDRISEAFF.

The chain carries TRBV18 and TRBJ2-1, with D perhaps TRBD2 (7 bases). The length of the CDR3 is 18 residues. Trimming left V 2 bases short and J 7 bases short, with 24 bases between. Germline-derived CDR1 and CDR2 are KGHSH and LQKENI. Here the CDR3 DNA reads TGTGCCAGCTCACCAATAGATTCAAGGGGGGGCAAGGGAAATGAGCAGTTCTTC. This translates into CASSPIDSRGGKGNEQFF.

The chain uses TRBV7-9 and TRBJ2-7, with D possibly being TRBD2 (5 bases). This CDR3 is built from 15 residues. Germline-derived CDR1 and CDR2 are SEHNR and FQNEAQ (reference sequence). Trimming removed 1 base from V and 3 bases from J, with 13 bases in between. CDR3 sequence: CASSLVSGKLYEQYF. In DNA, the CDR3 is TGTGCCAGCAGCTTAGTATCGGGGAAACTCTACGAGCAGTACTTC.

V and J are TRBV12-3 or TRBV12-4 and TRBJ2-7; 7 bases agree with TRBD1. There are 12 residues in the CDR3. V shed 6 bases, J shed 2 bases, and the junction held 1 base outside the gene matches. CDR3 residues: CASRGQTYEQYF. CDR3 nucleotide sequence: TGTGCCAGCAGGGGACAGACCTACGAGCAGTACTTC.

The V gene is TRBV6-5, the J gene TRBJ1-2; the D gene is possibly TRBD1 (6 bases). This CDR3 region has 13 residues. V was pared by 6 bases and J by 4 bases, with 12 bases between. Per the germline V gene, CDR1 is MNHEY and CDR2 is SVGAGI. DNA for the CDR3: TGTGCCAGCAGGCCACAGGGAAGCTATGGCTACACCTTC. This gives the protein CASRPQGSYGYTF.

V and J are TRBV5-1 and TRBJ2-3; 8 positions agree with TRBD2. The CDR3 is made up of 16 amino acids. Germline-derived CDR1 and CDR2 are SGHRS and YFSETQ. V shed 0 bases and J 1 base; nucleotides not matched to a gene: 4. CDR3 in amino acids: CASSLASGPGTDTQYF. CDR3 sequence (DNA): TGCGCCAGCAGCTTGGCTAGCGGGCCCGGCACAGATACGCAGTATTTT.

J is TRBJ2-7 and V is TRBV7-6; 8 bases agree with TRBD1. This CDR3 region has 15 residues. Germline V gives CDR1 SGHVS, CDR2 FNYEAQ. V lost 4 bases and J lost 4; bases outside the gene matches: 9. CDR3 nucleotides: TGTGCCAGCAGCTCCCAGACAGGGGATAAGTACGAGCAGTACTTC. Its protein is CASSSQTGDKYEQYF.

The CDR3 nucleotides read TGTGCCTGGAGGCCATGGGGGCAGACTGGGGCCTACGAGCAGTACTTC. Translating it yields CAWRPWGQTGAYEQYF. The chain joins TRBV30 to TRBJ2-7, with D tentatively TRBD1 (6 bases). Germline V lookup: CDR1 GTSNPN, CDR2 SVGIG (reference sequence). The CDR3 covers 16 residues. V dropped 3 bases and J dropped 2 bases, with 20 bases sitting between them. The full variable domain, rest sourced from reference TRBV30 and TRBJ2-7, is SQTIHQWPATLVQPVGSPLSLECTVEGTSNPNLYWYRQAAGRGLQLLFYSVGIGQISSEVPQNLSASRPQDRQFILSSKKLLLSDSGFYLCAWRPWGQTGAYEQYFGPGTRLTVT.

Regarding this clone: At one end, the junction sequence differs from germline, possibly due to a read error. This chain uses TRBV6-5 with TRBJ1-2; TRBD1 might be the D (6 bases). This CDR3 spans 13 amino acids. Germline V lookup: CDR1 MNHEY, CDR2 SVGAGI. The CDR3 is CASRPWDNYGYTF. Here the CDR3 DNA reads TGTGCCAGCAGACCTTGGGACAACTACGGCTACACCTTC.

The chain recombines TRBV19 with TRBJ1-3, with D hard to call. From germline, CDR1 is LNHDA and CDR2 SQIVND (reference sequence). CDR3 length equals 17 residues. Deletions cut 3 bases from V and 0 bases from J, with 15 bases between. Here the CDR3 reads CASSISHRRFSGNTIYF. CDR3 nucleotide sequence: TGTGCCAGTAGTATCTCCCACAGACGGTTCTCTGGAAACACCATATATTTT.

The chain uses TRBV5-1 and TRBJ2-1; 9 nucleotides line up with TRBD1. The germline CDR1 and CDR2 sequences are SGHRS and YFSETQ. Trimming at V came to 2 bases and at J to 8 bases, leaving 8 bases not matched to a gene. The CDR3 is made up of 15 amino acids. DNA for the CDR3: TGCGCCAGCAGCTTTAGGGACAGGGAGGATGATGAGCAGTTCTTC. Its translation: CASSFRDREDDEQFF.

The genes are TRBV18 and TRBJ1-2; 11 bases agree with TRBD1. The CDR3 has 15 amino acids. The ends lost 5 bases at V and 7 bases at J; junction bases unmatched: 9. Germline lookup yields CDR1 KGHSH and CDR2 LQKENI. The CDR3 loop reads CASSAGQGVFLGYTF. For the CDR3, the DNA is TGTGCCAGCTCAGCGGGACAGGGGGTGTTTCTTGGCTACACCTTC.